These T cell receptor beta chains were read from a single sample in a study of human CD8 memory T cell subsets. TCRdb reprocessed the 5' RACE reads and reports one entry per CDR3 protein, with no DNA. This table lists roughly 17,000 distinct CDR3 sequences. The sample was CD8+ T cells from PBMCs. These receptor sequences come from a human donor in good health. Each CDR3 is given with its conserved first and last residue.

j_call v_call cdr3_aa
TRBJ2-4 TRBV6-5 CASSYTSFRDRGLGKNIQYF
TRBJ1-5 TRBV7-9 CASSLAGSATEIQHF
TRBJ1-1 TRBV6-2/TRBV6-3 CASSSSHGVNTEAFF
TRBJ2-7 TRBV6-2/TRBV6-3 CASSSNSGILEEQYF
TRBJ2-7 TRBV4-1 CASSQDRRLEQYF
TRBJ1-1 TRBV7-9 CASSPPQGRAFF
TRBJ1-1 TRBV5-4 CASSFRQARTEAFF
TRBJ1-1 TRBV7-8 CASIPGVTNTEAFF
TRBJ2-7 TRBV28 CASSLGQRTYEQYF
TRBJ2-7 TRBV28 CASSLERGLAGGPRYEQYF
TRBJ1-1 TRBV9 CASSVDFSGGGTEAFF
TRBJ2-7 TRBV18 CASSPSSSWNYEQYF
TRBJ2-1 TRBV10-2 CASSEGQNNEQFF
TRBJ2-5 TRBV2 CARGTSGAEGWETQYF
TRBJ2-2 TRBV5-1 CASSPASPTGELFF
TRBJ1-2 TRBV5-4 CASSWAGTGDGYTF